Below are 19 T cell receptor beta chains sequenced from a single sample in a study of early T cells in non-severe SARS-CoV-2 infection. TCRdb itself ran the 5' RACE reads through MiXCR, one entry per CDR3 protein. The profile covers about 56,000 distinct CDR3 sequences, with about 14% appearing a single time and over 4% taken by the ten largest. Source: whole blood, taken at baseline. These receptors all stem from an adult who was a healthcare worker with PCR-confirmed SARS-CoV-2 infection or an uninfected control (not recorded which).

The chain has TRBV6-6 and TRBJ1-2, with D hard to call. Trimming shortened V by 4 bases and J by 8 bases, and 8 bases separated the two germline ends. The CDR3 is 11 residues long. Germline V gene data show CDR1 as MNHNY and CDR2 as SVGAGI (reference sequence). In nucleotides, the CDR3 is TGTGCCAGCAGTTCCGAGGAAGGCTACACCTTC. Amino acids: CASSSEEGYTF.

In nucleotides, the CDR3 is TGTGCCAGCAGCTTAGTCTCCTACGAGCAGTACTTC. It specifies CASSLVSYEQYF. The J gene is TRBJ2-7, the V gene TRBV7-2; no clear D gene. CDR1 is SGHTA, CDR2 FQGNSA, per germline. The CDR3 is made up of 12 amino acids. The V and J ends lost 1 base and 0 bases respectively, with 1 base between them. Full variable domain (rest looked up from reference TRBV7-2 and TRBJ2-7): GAGVSQSPSNKVTEKGKDVELRCDPISGHTALYWYRQSLGQGLEFLIYFQGNSAPDKSGLPSDRFSAERTGGSVSTLTIQRTQQEDSAVYLCASSLVSYEQYFGPGTRLTVT.

This clonotype has just a few counts. The chain has TRBV3-1 and TRBJ2-2, with a tentative D call TRBD1 (6 bases). The germline V gene encodes CDR1 LGHDT and CDR2 YNNKEL (reference sequence). V was trimmed by 4 bases and J by 3 bases, leaving 12 bases between them. The CDR3 consists of 15 residues. The CDR3 DNA is TGTGCCAGCAGCCTCTGGACAGTGGACACCGGGGAGCTGTTTTTT. Amino acid sequence: CASSLWTVDTGELFF.

This clonotype was seen only a few times. V gene TRBV7-2 combines with J gene TRBJ2-4; D is uncertain. Germline CDR1 and CDR2: SGHTA and FQGNSA. V lost 3 bases to trimming and J lost 8 bases, with 14 bases between them. The CDR3 contains 14 residues. CDR3 coding DNA: TGTGCCAGCAGCTTCAGGAGAAGGCGCGACATTCAGTACTTC. Protein product: CASSFRRRRDIQYF.

This clonotype was counted between two and nine times. The chain recombines TRBV7-3 with TRBJ1-1, with TRBD1 matching 7 bases. From germline, CDR1 is SGHTA and CDR2 FQGTGA. The CDR3 totals 12 residues. The V segment lost 4 bases and the J segment 4 bases; nucleotides outside the gene matches: 0. The chain's CDR3 is CASSSGGTEAFF. Here the CDR3 DNA reads TGTGCCAGCAGCTCAGGGGGCACTGAAGCTTTCTTT.

This clonotype was counted between two and nine times. J is TRBJ2-3 and V is TRBV6-5, with TRBD2 matching 7 bases. With V trimmed by 7 bases and J by 2 bases, 6 bases remained unmatched. The CDR3 consists of 14 residues. In germline, CDR1 is MNHEY, CDR2 SVGAGI. CDR3 region: CASKPGTITDTQYF. CDR3 DNA sequence: TGTGCCAGCAAACCCGGGACTATCACAGATACGCAGTATTTT.

This clonotype has more than one count but fewer than ten. The chain couples TRBV19 to TRBJ2-6, with no clear D. The germline V gene encodes CDR1 LNHDA and CDR2 SQIVND (reference sequence). V was trimmed by 4 bases and J by 1 base, leaving 14 bases between them. The CDR3 is 17 amino acids. The CDR3 sequence: CASSNLGVQSGANVLTF. The CDR3, as DNA: TGTGCCAGTAGTAATCTGGGTGTCCAATCTGGGGCCAACGTCCTGACTTTC. The full variable domain, its missing parts supplied by reference TRBV19 and TRBJ2-6, is DGGITQSPKYLFRKEGQNVTLSCEQNLNHDAMYWYRQDPGQGLRLIYYSQIVNDFQKGDIAEGYSVSREKKESFPLTVTSAQKNPTAFYLCASSNLGVQSGANVLTFGAGSRLTVL.

The rearrangement links TRBV9 to TRBJ2-2; no clear D. With 4 bases removed from V and 5 bases from J, the gap between germline ends came to 18 bases. The CDR3 spans 16 residues. Germline values: CDR1 SGDLS, CDR2 YYNGEE. The CDR3 reads CASSPSQQPNTGELFF. For the CDR3, the DNA is TGTGCCAGCAGCCCTTCACAGCAGCCCAATACCGGGGAGCTGTTTTTT.

CDR3 nucleotide sequence: TGCGCCAGCAAGGAACTAGCGGGAGCCTACGAGCAGTACTTC. Translation: CASKELAGAYEQYF. The chain links TRBV5-1 to TRBJ2-7; 11 nucleotides agree with TRBD2. The CDR3 has 14 amino acids. J lost 2 bases, V lost 6 bases, and 4 bases had no gene match. The germline V gene has CDR1 SGHRS and CDR2 YFSETQ.

The chain carries TRBV19 and TRBJ2-1; TRBD2 is a possible D gene (5 bases). Between the trimmed V and J ends, which lost 3 bases and 9 bases, there was a span of 9 bases. Germline V CDR1 and CDR2: LNHDA, SQIVND (reference sequence). CDR3 length: 12 amino acids. The CDR3 nucleotides read TGTGCCAGTAGTATTGAGGGTGCTGAGCAGTTCTTC. Translated: CASSIEGAEQFF.

This clonotype has more than one count but fewer than ten. V is TRBV15 and J is TRBJ1-3; no definite D call. Trimming took off 0 bases at V and 0 bases at J, with 15 bases between the two ends. This CDR3 region has 18 residues. Germline values: CDR1 LNHNV, CDR2 YYDKDF (reference sequence). The CDR3 protein is CATSRDQGQFLSGNTIYF. CDR3 sequence (DNA): TGTGCCACCAGCAGAGATCAAGGCCAATTCCTCTCTGGAAACACCATATATTTT.

This clonotype was counted between two and nine times. V is TRBV6-6 and J is TRBJ2-2, with D possibly being TRBD2 (6 bases). Germline V gene data show CDR1 as MNHNY and CDR2 as SVGAGI (reference sequence). The ends were cut back, 2 bases at V and 5 bases at J, with 9 bases in the middle. The CDR3 has 14 amino acids. The CDR3 here is CASSYTRETGELFF. CDR3 DNA: TGTGCCAGCAGTTACACCCGGGAGACCGGGGAGCTGTTTTTT.

This clonotype came up a few times. CDR3 residues: CASSFDPVAGNEQFF. The CDR3 nucleotides read TGTGCCAGCAGCTTTGATCCGGTAGCGGGGAATGAGCAGTTCTTC. The rearrangement links TRBV11-2 to TRBJ2-1, with 8 nucleotides matching TRBD2. This CDR3 comprises 15 residues. CDR1 and CDR2 (germline): SGHAT, FQNNGV. Trimming removed 3 bases from V and 7 bases from J; junction bases left unmatched: 8.

This clonotype has just a few counts. The rearrangement uses TRBV13 and TRBJ1-3, with D tentatively TRBD1 (5 bases). CDR3 length: 14 residues. Between the trimmed V and J ends, which lost 8 bases and 2 bases, there was a span of 13 bases. Germline V CDR1 and CDR2: PRHDT, FYEKMQ (reference sequence). CDR3 sequence reads: CASGGALTGNTIYF. CDR3 nucleotides: TGTGCCAGCGGCGGGGCCCTGACTGGAAACACCATATATTTT.

This clonotype came up a few times. The gene calls are TRBV5-1 and TRBJ2-5, with unresolved D. CDR3 length: 12 amino acids. The V end lost 0 bases, the J end lost 5 bases, and 5 bases lay between the germline ends. Germline lookup yields CDR1 SGHRS and CDR2 YFSETQ. The CDR3 bases are TGCGCCAGCAGCTTGGAAGCGGAGACCCAGTACTTC. This gives the protein CASSLEAETQYF.

This clonotype has a handful of counts. The CDR3 sequence is CASSFSGGAQQYF. The CDR3 DNA reads TGTGCCAGCAGCTTCAGCGGGGGGGCCCAGCAGTACTTC. V usage is TRBV11-2 and J usage is TRBJ2-7, with TRBD2 matching 10 bases. Per the germline V gene, CDR1 is SGHAT and CDR2 is FQNNGV. After removal of 3 bases from V and 8 bases from J, the junction contained 4 bases not matched to a gene. The CDR3 is made up of 13 amino acids.

In nucleotides, the CDR3 is TGTGCCAGCAGCTTGAGAGGGGGTGGGGATAACACCGGGGAGCTGTTTTTT. Protein sequence: CASSLRGGGDNTGELFF. This chain links TRBV7-6 with TRBJ2-2; the D gene is possibly TRBD1 (6 bases). The CDR3 runs 17 residues. The germline V gene has CDR1 SGHVS and CDR2 FNYEAQ. V was cut by 3 bases and J by 2 bases, with 16 bases left in between.

The chain combines TRBV7-6 with TRBJ2-3, with a tentative D call TRBD2 (6 bases). The CDR3 extends over 13 amino acids. Trimming shortened V by 5 bases and J by 10 bases, and 16 bases separated the two germline ends. Germline V gene lookup returns CDR1 SGHVS and CDR2 FNYEAQ. DNA of the CDR3: TGTGCCAGCAGCCCAACCGGGCGGGGAGCGCAGTATTTT. This sequence encodes CASSPTGRGAQYF.

V and J are TRBV27 and TRBJ2-7, with 7 bases lining up with TRBD2. The junction had 7 bases not matched to a gene; V was cut back by 0 bases and J by 2 bases. Germline-derived CDR1 and CDR2 are MNHEY and SMNVEV (reference sequence). CDR3 length: 16 residues. The CDR3 here is CASSLSLTSTTYEQYF. CDR3 in DNA: TGTGCCAGCAGTTTATCCTTGACTAGCACAACCTACGAGCAGTACTTC.